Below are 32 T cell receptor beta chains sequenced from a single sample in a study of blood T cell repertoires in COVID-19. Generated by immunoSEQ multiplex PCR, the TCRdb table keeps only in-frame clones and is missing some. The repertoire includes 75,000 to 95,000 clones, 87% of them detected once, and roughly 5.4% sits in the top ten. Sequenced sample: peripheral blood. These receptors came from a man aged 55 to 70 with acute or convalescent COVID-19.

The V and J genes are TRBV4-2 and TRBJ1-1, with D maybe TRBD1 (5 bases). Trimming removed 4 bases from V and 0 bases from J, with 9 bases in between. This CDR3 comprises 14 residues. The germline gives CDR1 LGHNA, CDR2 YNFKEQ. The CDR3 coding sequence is TGTGCCAGCAGCCCGGGGGTCATGAACACTGAAGCTTTCTTT. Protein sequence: CASSPGVMNTEAFF.

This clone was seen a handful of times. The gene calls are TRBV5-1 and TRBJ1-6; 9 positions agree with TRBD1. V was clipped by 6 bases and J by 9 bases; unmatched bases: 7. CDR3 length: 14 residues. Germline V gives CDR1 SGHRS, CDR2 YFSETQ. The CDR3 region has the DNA TGCGCCAGCAATACGGGACAGGGCGGTTCACCCCTCCACTTT. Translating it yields CASNTGQGGSPLHF.

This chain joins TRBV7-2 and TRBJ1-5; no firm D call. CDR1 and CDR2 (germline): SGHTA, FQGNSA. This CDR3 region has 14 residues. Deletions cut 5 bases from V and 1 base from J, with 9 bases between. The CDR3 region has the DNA TGTGCCAGCAGCCGGGATCCAAGCAATCAGCCCCAGCATTTT. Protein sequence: CASSRDPSNQPQHF.

CDR3 DNA: TGTGCCAGCAGCCCCTCTACCTGGGGACAGGGTTATGGCTACACCTTC. Protein sequence: CASSPSTWGQGYGYTF. The rearrangement uses TRBV3-1 (or the pseudogene TRBV3-2) and TRBJ1-2; TRBD1 matches 9 bases. V was clipped by 4 bases and J by 5 bases; unmatched bases: 11. Germline CDR1 and CDR2: LGHDT and YNNKEL (reference sequence). The CDR3 is 16 residues long.

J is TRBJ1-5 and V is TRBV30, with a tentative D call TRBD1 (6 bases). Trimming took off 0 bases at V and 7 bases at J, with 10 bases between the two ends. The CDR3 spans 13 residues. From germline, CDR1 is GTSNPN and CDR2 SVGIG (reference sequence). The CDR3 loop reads CAWSVQGQQPQHF. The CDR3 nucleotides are TGTGCCTGGAGTGTACAGGGCCAACAGCCCCAGCATTTT. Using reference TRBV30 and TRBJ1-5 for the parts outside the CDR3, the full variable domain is SQTIHQWPATLVQPVGSPLSLECTVEGTSNPNLYWYRQAAGRGLQLLFYSVGIGQISSEVPQNLSASRPQDRQFILSSKKLLLSDSGFYLCAWSVQGQQPQHFGDGTRLSIL.

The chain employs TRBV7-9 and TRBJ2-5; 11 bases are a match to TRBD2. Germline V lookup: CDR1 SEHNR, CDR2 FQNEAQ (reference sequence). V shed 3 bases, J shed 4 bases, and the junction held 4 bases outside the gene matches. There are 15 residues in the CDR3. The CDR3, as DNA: TGTGCCAGCAGCTTTCTAGCGGGGGGCCCAGAGACCCAGTACTTC. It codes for CASSFLAGGPETQYF.

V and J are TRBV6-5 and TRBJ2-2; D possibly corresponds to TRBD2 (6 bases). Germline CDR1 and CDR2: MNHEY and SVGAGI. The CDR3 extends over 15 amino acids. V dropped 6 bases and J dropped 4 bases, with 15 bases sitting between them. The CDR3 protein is CASREGRGFTGELFF. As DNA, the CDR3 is TGTGCCAGCAGGGAGGGCCGCGGTTTCACCGGGGAGCTGTTTTTT.

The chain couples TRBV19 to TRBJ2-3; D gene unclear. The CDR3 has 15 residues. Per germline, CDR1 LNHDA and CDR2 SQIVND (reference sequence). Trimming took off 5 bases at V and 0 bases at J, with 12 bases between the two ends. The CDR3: CASSPIPRSTDTQYF. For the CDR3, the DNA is TGTGCCAGTAGTCCGATCCCCAGGAGCACAGATACGCAGTATTTT. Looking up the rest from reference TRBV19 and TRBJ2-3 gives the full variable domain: DGGITQSPKYLFRKEGQNVTLSCEQNLNHDAMYWYRQDPGQGLRLIYYSQIVNDFQKGDIAEGYSVSREKKESFPLTVTSAQKNPTAFYLCASSPIPRSTDTQYFGPGTRLTVL.

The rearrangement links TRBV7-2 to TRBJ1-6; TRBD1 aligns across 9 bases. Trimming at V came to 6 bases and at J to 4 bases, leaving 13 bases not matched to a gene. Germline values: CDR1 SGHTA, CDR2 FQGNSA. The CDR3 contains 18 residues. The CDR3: CASREPGQGISYNSPLHF. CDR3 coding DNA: TGTGCCAGCAGGGAACCGGGACAGGGCATTAGTTATAATTCACCCCTCCACTTT. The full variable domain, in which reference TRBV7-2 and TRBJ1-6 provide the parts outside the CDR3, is GAGVSQSPSNKVTEKGKDVELRCDPISGHTALYWYRQSLGQGLEFLIYFQGNSAPDKSGLPSDRFSAERTGGSVSTLTIQRTQQEDSAVYLCASREPGQGISYNSPLHFGNGTRLTVT.

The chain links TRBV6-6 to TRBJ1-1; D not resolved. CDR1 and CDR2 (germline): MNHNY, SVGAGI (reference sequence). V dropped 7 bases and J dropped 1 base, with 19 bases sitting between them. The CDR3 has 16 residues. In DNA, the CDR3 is TGTGCCAGCAATCCTCCAAACGGGGTCAAGAACACTGAAGCTTTCTTT. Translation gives CASNPPNGVKNTEAFF.

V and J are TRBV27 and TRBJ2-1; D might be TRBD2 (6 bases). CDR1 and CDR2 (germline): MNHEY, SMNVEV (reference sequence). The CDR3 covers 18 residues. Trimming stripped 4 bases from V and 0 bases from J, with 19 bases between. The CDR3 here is CASSWRWEATSSYNEQFF. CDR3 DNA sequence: TGTGCCAGCAGTTGGCGGTGGGAGGCCACCAGCTCCTACAATGAGCAGTTCTTC.

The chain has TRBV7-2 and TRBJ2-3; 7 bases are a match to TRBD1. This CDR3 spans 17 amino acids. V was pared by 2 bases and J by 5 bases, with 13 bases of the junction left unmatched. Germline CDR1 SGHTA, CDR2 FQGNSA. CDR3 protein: CASSLRGPDYFRDTQYF. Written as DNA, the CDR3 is TGTGCCAGCAGCTTAAGGGGGCCCGACTATTTTAGAGATACGCAGTATTTT.

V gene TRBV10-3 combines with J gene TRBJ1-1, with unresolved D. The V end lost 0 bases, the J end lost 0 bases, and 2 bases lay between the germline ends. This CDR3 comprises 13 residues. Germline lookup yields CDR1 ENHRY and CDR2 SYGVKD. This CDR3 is CAISESVNTEAFF. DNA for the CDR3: TGTGCCATCAGTGAGTCCGTGAACACTGAAGCTTTCTTT.

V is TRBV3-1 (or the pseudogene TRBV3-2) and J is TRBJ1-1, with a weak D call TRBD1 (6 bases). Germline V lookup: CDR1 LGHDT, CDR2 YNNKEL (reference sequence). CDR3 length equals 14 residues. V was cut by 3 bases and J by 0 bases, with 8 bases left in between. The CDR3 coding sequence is TGTGCCAGCAGCCAGCGACAGGTGAACACTGAAGCTTTCTTT. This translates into CASSQRQVNTEAFF.

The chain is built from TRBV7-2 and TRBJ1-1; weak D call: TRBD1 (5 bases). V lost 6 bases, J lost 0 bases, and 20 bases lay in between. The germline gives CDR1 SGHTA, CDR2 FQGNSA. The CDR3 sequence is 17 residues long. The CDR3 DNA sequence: TGTGCCAGCAGTGACCGAGGTGGGGCCATAATGAACACTGAAGCTTTCTTT. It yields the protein CASSDRGGAIMNTEAFF.

CDR3 loop: CASSSTVEGYTF. The DNA for the CDR3 is TGCGCCAGCAGCTCAACGGTCGAGGGCTACACCTTC. The rearrangement uses TRBV4-3 and TRBJ1-2, with unresolved D. Germline values: CDR1 LGHNA, CDR2 YSLEER. V shed 5 bases and J shed 8 bases, with 12 bases lying between them. The CDR3 sequence is 12 residues long.

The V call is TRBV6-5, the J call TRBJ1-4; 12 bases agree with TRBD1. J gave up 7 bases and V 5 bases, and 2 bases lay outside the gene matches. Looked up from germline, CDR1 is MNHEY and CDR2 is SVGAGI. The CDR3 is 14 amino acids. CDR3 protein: CASSPGQGAEKLFF. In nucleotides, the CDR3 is TGTGCCAGCAGTCCGGGACAGGGGGCTGAAAAACTGTTTTTT.

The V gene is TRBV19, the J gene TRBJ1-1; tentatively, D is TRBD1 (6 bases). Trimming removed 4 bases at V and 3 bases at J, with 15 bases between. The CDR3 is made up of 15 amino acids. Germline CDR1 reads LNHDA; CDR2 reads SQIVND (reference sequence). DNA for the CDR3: TGTGCCAGTAGTAGGTCTCGGGGGGCGGACACTGAAGCTTTCTTT. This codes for CASSRSRGADTEAFF.

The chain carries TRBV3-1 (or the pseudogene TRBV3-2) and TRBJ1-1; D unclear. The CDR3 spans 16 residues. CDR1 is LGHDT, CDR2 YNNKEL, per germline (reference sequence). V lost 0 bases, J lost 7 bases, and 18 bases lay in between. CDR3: CASSQEVLAVNDEAFF. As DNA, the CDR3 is TGTGCCAGCAGCCAAGAAGTCTTGGCAGTAAACGATGAAGCTTTCTTT.

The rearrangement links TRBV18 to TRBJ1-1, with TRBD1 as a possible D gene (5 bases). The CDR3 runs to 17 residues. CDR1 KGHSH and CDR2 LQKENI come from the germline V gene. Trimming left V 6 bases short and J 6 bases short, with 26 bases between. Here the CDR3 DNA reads TGTGCCAGCTCGAACGACATCGTCAGGGCGCGGGGGGCTGAAGCTTTCTTT. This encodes CASSNDIVRARGAEAFF.

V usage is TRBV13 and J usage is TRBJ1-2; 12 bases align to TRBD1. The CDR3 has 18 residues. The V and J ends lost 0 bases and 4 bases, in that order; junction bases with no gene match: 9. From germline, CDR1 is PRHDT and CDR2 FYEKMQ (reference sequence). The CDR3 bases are TGTGCCAGCAGCTTAGGCTTCCAGGGGACAGGGGGCATCTATGGCTACACCTTC. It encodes CASSLGFQGTGGIYGYTF.

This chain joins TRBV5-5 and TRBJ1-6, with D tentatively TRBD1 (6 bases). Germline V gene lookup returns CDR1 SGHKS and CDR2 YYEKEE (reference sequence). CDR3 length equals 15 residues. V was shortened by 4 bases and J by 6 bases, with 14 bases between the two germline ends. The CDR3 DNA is TGTGCCAGCAGCCCAACCCCACAGGGTAATTCACCCCTCCACTTT. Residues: CASSPTPQGNSPLHF. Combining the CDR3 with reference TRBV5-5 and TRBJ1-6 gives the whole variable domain DAGVTQSPTHLIKTRGQQVTLRCSPISGHKSVSWYQQVLGQGPQFIFQYYEKEERGRGNFPDRFSARQFPNYSSELNVNALLLGDSALYLCASSPTPQGNSPLHFGNGTRLTVT.

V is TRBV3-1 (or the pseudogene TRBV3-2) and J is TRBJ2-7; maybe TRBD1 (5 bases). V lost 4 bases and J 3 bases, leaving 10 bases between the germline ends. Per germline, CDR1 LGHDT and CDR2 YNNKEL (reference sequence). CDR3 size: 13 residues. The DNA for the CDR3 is TGTGCCAGCAGCCGTACCCAGGGCTACGAGCAGTACTTC. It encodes CASSRTQGYEQYF.

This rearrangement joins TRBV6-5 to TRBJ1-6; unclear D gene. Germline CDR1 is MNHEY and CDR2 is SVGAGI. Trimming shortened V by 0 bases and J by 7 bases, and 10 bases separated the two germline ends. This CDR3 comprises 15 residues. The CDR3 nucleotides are TGTGCCAGCAGTTACTCGAACAGCAGGAATTCACCCCTCCACTTT. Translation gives CASSYSNSRNSPLHF.

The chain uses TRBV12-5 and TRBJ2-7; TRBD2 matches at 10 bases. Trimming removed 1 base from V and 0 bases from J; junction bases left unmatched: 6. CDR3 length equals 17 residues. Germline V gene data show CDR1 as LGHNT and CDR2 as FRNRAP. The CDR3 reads CASGLEKLAGSSYEQYF. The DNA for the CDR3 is TGTGCTAGTGGTTTGGAAAAACTAGCGGGGAGCTCCTACGAGCAGTACTTC.

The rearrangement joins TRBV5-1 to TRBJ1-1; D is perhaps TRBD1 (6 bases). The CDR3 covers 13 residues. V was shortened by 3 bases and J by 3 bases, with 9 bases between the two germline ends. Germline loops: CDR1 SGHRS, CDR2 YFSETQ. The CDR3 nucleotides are TGCGCCAGCAGCTCTTACAGGGACACTGAAGCTTTCTTT. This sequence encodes CASSSYRDTEAFF. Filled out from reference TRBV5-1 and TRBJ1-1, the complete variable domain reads KAGVTQTPRYLIKTRGQQVTLSCSPISGHRSVSWYQQTPGQGLQFLFEYFSETQRNKGNFPGRFSGRQFSNSRSEMNVSTLELGDSALYLCASSSYRDTEAFFGQGTRLTVV.

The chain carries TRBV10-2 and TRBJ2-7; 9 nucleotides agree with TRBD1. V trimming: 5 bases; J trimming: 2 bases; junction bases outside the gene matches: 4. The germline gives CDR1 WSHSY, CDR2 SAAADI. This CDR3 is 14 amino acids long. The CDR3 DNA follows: TGCGCCAGCAGTCCCGGGACAGGGACCTACGAGCAGTACTTC. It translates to CASSPGTGTYEQYF.

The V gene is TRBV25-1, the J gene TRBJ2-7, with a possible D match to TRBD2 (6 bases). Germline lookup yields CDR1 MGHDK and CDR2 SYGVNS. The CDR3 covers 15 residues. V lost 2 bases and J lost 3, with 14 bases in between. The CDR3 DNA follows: TGTGCCAGCAGTGAAACGGGACTGCAAGGCTACGAGCAGTACTTC. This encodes CASSETGLQGYEQYF.

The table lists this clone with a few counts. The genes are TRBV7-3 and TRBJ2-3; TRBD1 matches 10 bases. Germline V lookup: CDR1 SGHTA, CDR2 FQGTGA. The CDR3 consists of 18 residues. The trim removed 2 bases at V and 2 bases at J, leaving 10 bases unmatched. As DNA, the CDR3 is TGTGCCAGCAGCTTAGCGCCACCTGGGACAGGGGCCACAGATACGCAGTATTTT. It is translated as CASSLAPPGTGATDTQYF.

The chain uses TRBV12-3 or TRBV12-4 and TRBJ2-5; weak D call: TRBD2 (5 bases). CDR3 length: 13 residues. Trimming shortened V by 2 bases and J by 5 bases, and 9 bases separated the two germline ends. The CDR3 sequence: CASSLIRRETQYF. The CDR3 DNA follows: TGTGCCAGCAGTTTAATTAGGAGGGAGACCCAGTACTTC.

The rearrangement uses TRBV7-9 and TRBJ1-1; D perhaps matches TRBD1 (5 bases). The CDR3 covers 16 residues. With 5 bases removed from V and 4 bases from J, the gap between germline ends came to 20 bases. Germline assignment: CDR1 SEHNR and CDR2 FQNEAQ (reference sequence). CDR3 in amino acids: CASSPQSSGASTEAFF. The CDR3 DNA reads TGTGCCAGCAGCCCCCAGAGCTCTGGGGCAAGCACTGAAGCTTTCTTT.

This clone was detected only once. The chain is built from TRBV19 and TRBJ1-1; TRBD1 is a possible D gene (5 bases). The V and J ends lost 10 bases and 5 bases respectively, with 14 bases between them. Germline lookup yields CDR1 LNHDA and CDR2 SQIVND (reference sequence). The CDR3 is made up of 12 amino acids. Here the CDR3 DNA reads TGTGCCACCCAAGGGGTGAGGACTGAAGCTTTCTTT. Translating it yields CATQGVRTEAFF.